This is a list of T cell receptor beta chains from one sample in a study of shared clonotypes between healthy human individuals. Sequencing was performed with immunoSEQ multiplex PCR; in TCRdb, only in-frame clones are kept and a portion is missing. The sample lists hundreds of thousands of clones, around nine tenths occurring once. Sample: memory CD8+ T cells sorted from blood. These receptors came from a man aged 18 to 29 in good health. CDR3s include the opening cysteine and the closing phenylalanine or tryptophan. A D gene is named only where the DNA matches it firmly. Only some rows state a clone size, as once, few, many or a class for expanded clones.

TGTGCCAGCAGCCTCCGCCCGGGACTCACAGGGGAGCAGTACTTC CASSLRPGLTGEQYF TRBJ2-7 - - TRBV7-9
TGTGCCAGCAGCGTAGACGTGAATTCACCCCTCCACTTT CASSVDVNSPLHF TRBJ1-6 once - TRBV9
TGTGCCAGCAGTCACCCGGAGCCGATTCTTTATGGCTACACCTTC CASSHPEPILYGYTF TRBJ1-2 - - TRBV6-1
TGTGCCATCAGTGAGAGCGGGGGGGGAAATGAGCAGTTCTTC CAISESGGGNEQFF TRBJ2-1 - TRBD2 TRBV10-3
TGTGCCAGCAGTTATAGGACAGGGAGCGAGACCCAGTACTTC CASSYRTGSETQYF TRBJ2-5 - TRBD1 TRBV27
TGTGCCAGCGGAAGCCAGCGGGGGGACGAGCAGTACTTC CASGSQRGDEQYF TRBJ2-7 - TRBD2 TRBV9
TGTGCCATCAGTGAGTTCGAACCGCACGACGGGGAGCTGTTTTTT CAISEFEPHDGELFF TRBJ2-2 - - TRBV10-3
TGTGCCAGCAGCTTAGCGGCGGGGGCGCAAGGCACAGATACGCAGTATTTT CASSLAAGAQGTDTQYF TRBJ2-3 once - TRBV7-8
TGTGCCAGCAGCGGAGGGTTACCGTACAATGAGCAGTTCTTC CASSGGLPYNEQFF TRBJ2-1 once - TRBV9
TGCAGCGTTGTGGGTGGCACTGAAGCTTTCTTT CSVVGGTEAFF TRBJ1-1 - - TRBV29-1
TGTGCCAGCAGCTTACAGGGGGGATCCTACGAGCAGTACTTC CASSLQGGSYEQYF TRBJ2-7 - - TRBV7-9
TGTGCCAGCAGCTTAGGCGGCAGGATCCCCCTGGATGAGCAGTTCTTC CASSLGGRIPLDEQFF TRBJ2-1 once - TRBV7-6
TGTGCCAGCAGCTTAGACTCGGAGCCTGAAGCTTTCTTT CASSLDSEPEAFF TRBJ1-1 - - TRBV5-5
TGCAGCGTTTCTTCCGGGGCCCAGCTTTCCTACGAGCAGTACTTC CSVSSGAQLSYEQYF TRBJ2-7 - - TRBV29-1
TGCAGCGTTGAAGGGGGAACAGGGGGCTACGAGCAGTACTTC CSVEGGTGGYEQYF TRBJ2-7 - TRBD1 TRBV29-1
TGTGCCAGCAGCGCGTGGGACAGGGGGCAACAAGAGACCCAGTACTTC CASSAWDRGQQETQYF TRBJ2-5 - TRBD1 TRBV11-1
TGCAGCGTCATTCAGGGGGTGCTTCAAGAGACCCAGTACTTC CSVIQGVLQETQYF TRBJ2-5 - TRBD1 TRBV29-1
TGTGCCAGCAGTTTCAGGGACAGCCTACAGTTCTTC CASSFRDSLQFF TRBJ2-1 - TRBD1 TRBV13
TGTGCCATCAGTGAGGTGATCCTAAGGGGAGGTGGCAATGAGCAGTTCTTC CAISEVILRGGGNEQFF TRBJ2-1 - - TRBV10-3
TGTGCCAGCAGCTCGCGAAGGAGTGACGAGCAGTACTTC CASSSRRSDEQYF TRBJ2-7 - - TRBV11-2
TGCGCCAGCAGTGAGTGGGACAGGGGGGAAAACACCATATATTTT CASSEWDRGENTIYF TRBJ1-3 - TRBD1 TRBV10-2
TGTGCCAGTAGTATGGGACAGGGGGCGTGGATGAACACTGAAGCTTTCTTT CASSMGQGAWMNTEAFF TRBJ1-1 - TRBD1 TRBV19
TGTGCCAGCAGCTGGGACAGGGGCTCCTACGAGCAGTACTTC CASSWDRGSYEQYF TRBJ2-7 - TRBD1 TRBV11-2
TGTGCCAGCAGTTTAGCAGGGCCGATAGGCACCGGGGAGCTGTTTTTT CASSLAGPIGTGELFF TRBJ2-2 - - TRBV27
TGCGCCAGCAGCATAGGACCGGAACTTGATAGAGCTTTCTTT CASSIGPELDRAFF TRBJ1-1 - - TRBV5-1
TGTGCCAGTAGTATAGTTCGGGACTTAAGCACAGATACGCAGTATTTT CASSIVRDLSTDTQYF TRBJ2-3 - - TRBV19
TGTGCCAGCAGATACCATAGCGGGGGGGCCTACGAGCAGTACTTC CASRYHSGGAYEQYF TRBJ2-7 - TRBD2 TRBV2
TGTGCCAGCAGCTTTTCCAGACACGAAGAGACCCAGTACTTC CASSFSRHEETQYF TRBJ2-5 - - TRBV7-8
TGTGCCAGCAGTTTTCCTTCCCATTTGAACTATGGCTACACCTTC CASSFPSHLNYGYTF TRBJ1-2 - - TRBV27
TGCGCCAGCAGCCAAGCTGCGGGAGACGAGCAGTTCTTC CASSQAAGDEQFF TRBJ2-1 - TRBD2 TRBV4-1
TGTGCCAGCAGCTTACCCACTAATGAAAAACTGTTTTTT CASSLPTNEKLFF TRBJ1-4 - - TRBV7-9
TGCGCCAGCAGCTGGGACAGTATGGGGGAGCAGTACTTC CASSWDSMGEQYF TRBJ2-7 once TRBD1 TRBV4-3
TGTGCCATCACCCTGCGCGCGGGGGCCGCCTACAATGAGCAGTTCTTC CAITLRAGAAYNEQFF TRBJ2-1 - - TRBV10-3
TGTGCCTGGAGTGAAATTTTAAATCACCCTAGCACAGATACGCAGTATTTT CAWSEILNHPSTDTQYF TRBJ2-3 - - TRBV30
TGCGCCAGCAGTGACCCCCCTAGGACAGGGCGGGAGACCCAGTACTTC CASSDPPRTGRETQYF TRBJ2-5 - TRBD1 TRBV10-1
TGTGCCAGCACCCGGGGTTCCGACACTGAAGCTTTCTTT CASTRGSDTEAFF TRBJ1-1 - - TRBV9
TGCAGTGCTGGGGATTCCTACGAGCAGTACTTC CSAGDSYEQYF TRBJ2-7 - - TRBV20-1
TGTGCCAGCAGTTCCCCAGGGACAGGGGGTACTAGGGTCTCCTACGAGCAGTACTTC CASSSPGTGGTRVSYEQYF TRBJ2-7 - TRBD1 TRBV5-6
TGTGCCAGCAGCCCCTGGACAGGGCGGACCCCGGGGGACACAGATACGCAGTATTTT CASSPWTGRTPGDTDTQYF TRBJ2-3 - TRBD1 TRBV9
TGTGCCAGCAGCTTAGTTGCAGGGGAGTTAGGTCAGCCCCAGCATTTT CASSLVAGELGQPQHF TRBJ1-5 - - TRBV7-8
TGTGCCAGCAGCTTAGATCCAGGGCATGAGCAGTTCTTC CASSLDPGHEQFF TRBJ2-1 - - TRBV7-8